This T cell receptor (beta chain) appears in the sequencing data of a study of cytomegalovirus exposure and HLA in healthy donors. Findings of the study overall: Analyses of presence and absence presupposed an approximately uniform sequencing depth across donors. Only CMV serostatus was available as immune exposure information.

The CDR3 is made up of 14 amino acids. V lost 2 bases, J lost 1 base, and 0 bases stayed unmatched. Germline V gene data show CDR1 as MNHEY and CDR2 as SMNVEV (reference sequence). Regarding this clone: Antigen unknown.

The study ran its PCR with 60 Vbeta and 13 Jbeta primers. Profiling relied on immunoSEQ multiplex PCR, and the TCRdb table lists in-frame clones only, not all of them. The sample records approximately 160,000 clones, roughly four fifths being singletons. The genes are TRBV27 and TRBJ2-7, with 9 nucleotides matching TRBD2. This TCR was sampled from a woman aged 40 to 49 in good health and CMV-seronegative. Sequenced: PBMCs. The CDR3 sequence is CASSLLAGSYEQYF. The CDR3 coding sequence is TGTGCCAGCAGTTTACTAGCGGGATCCTACGAGCAGTACTTC.